Presented here are 6 T cell receptor beta chains from one specimen sequenced in a study of cytomegalovirus exposure and HLA in healthy donors. PCR employed 60 Vbeta and 13 Jbeta primers. Method: immunoSEQ multiplex PCR; TCRdb's copy keeps in-frame clones and lacks some. This table has about 160,000 clones, less than 85% appearing once. Sequenced input: PBMCs. The origin of the receptors is a man between 40 and 49 years old in good health and CMV-seronegative.

Notes on this clone: At one of its ends the junction is not consistent with the germline gene, which may arise from a read error. The J gene is TRBJ1-1, the V gene TRBV7-9; weak D call: TRBD1 (6 bases). Germline V gene sequence: CDR1 SEHNR, CDR2 FQNEAQ (reference sequence). The CDR3 extends over 18 amino acids. CDR3 bases: TGTTCCAGCAGCTTAGTTTCCCTATTTGGACAGCTGAACACTGAAGCTTTCTTT. It yields the protein CSSSLVSLFGQLNTEAFF.

This clone was seen a few times. The rearrangement joins TRBV6-5 to TRBJ2-7, with 8 bases fitting TRBD2. This CDR3 is 15 amino acids long. Germline CDR1 MNHEY, CDR2 SVGAGI. The junction had 8 bases not matched to a gene; V was cut back by 6 bases and J by 1 base. CDR3 protein: CASSPATSESYEQYF. The DNA for the CDR3 is TGTGCCAGCAGCCCCGCGACTAGCGAATCCTACGAGCAGTACTTC.

The V and J genes are TRBV9 and TRBJ1-2; 8 nucleotides line up with TRBD1. V shed 3 bases, J shed 1 base, and the junction held 5 bases outside the gene matches. Germline-derived CDR1 and CDR2 are SGDLS and YYNGEE. This CDR3 has 15 amino acids. CDR3 sequence reads: CASSATGGSNYGYTF. In DNA, the CDR3 is TGTGCCAGCAGCGCTACAGGGGGGAGTAACTATGGCTACACCTTC.

This rearrangement joins TRBV7-6 to TRBJ2-7; the D is unclear. Per germline, CDR1 SGHVS and CDR2 FNYEAQ. V was cut by 0 bases and J by 4 bases, with 7 bases left in between. The CDR3 has 13 amino acids. CDR3 bases: TGTGCCAGCAGCTTAGCAAACAAGTACGAGCAGTACTTC. The encoded protein is CASSLANKYEQYF.

With respect to this clone: Compared with germline, one end of the junction differs, possibly owing to a read error. The gene calls are TRBV13 and TRBJ2-2; no firm D call. This CDR3 is 15 amino acids long. The germline CDR1 and CDR2 sequences are PRHDT and FYEKMQ (reference sequence). The CDR3 is CASSLEPGGTGELFF. CDR3 coding DNA: TGTGCCAGCAGTTTAGAGCCGGGTGGCACCGGGGAGCTGTTTTTT.

The rearrangement uses TRBV2 and TRBJ2-7; no firm D call. The CDR3 is made up of 13 amino acids. V gave up 8 bases and J gave up 2 bases, with 13 bases separating them. Germline V CDR1 and CDR2: SNHLY, FYNNEI. The DNA of the CDR3 is TGTGCCAGCGCGGCGCCAAGAACCTACGAGCAGTACTTC. This gives the protein CASAAPRTYEQYF.